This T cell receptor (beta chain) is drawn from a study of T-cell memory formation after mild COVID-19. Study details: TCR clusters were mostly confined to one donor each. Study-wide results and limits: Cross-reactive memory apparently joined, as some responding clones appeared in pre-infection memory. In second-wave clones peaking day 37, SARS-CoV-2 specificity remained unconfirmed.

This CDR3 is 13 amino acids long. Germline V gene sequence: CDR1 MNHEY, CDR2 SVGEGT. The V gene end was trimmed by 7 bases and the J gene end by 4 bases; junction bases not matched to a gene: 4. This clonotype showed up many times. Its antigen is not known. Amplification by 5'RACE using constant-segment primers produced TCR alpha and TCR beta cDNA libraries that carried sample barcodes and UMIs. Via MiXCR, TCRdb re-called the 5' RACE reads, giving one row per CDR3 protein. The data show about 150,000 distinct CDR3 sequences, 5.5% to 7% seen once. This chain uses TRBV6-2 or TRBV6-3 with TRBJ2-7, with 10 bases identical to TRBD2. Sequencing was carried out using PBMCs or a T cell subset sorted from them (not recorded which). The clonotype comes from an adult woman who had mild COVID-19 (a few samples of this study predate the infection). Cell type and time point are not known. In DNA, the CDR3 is TGTGCCAGCAAACGAGCGGGAGGGTACGAGCAGTACTTC. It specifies CASKRAGGYEQYF.